The text below deals with one T cell receptor (beta chain). TCRdb analysed the 5' RACE reads with MiXCR anew, one entry per CDR3 protein. The table records a few hundred thousand distinct CDR3 sequences, about 20% of them present only once. The entry originates in a study of T-cell memory formation after mild COVID-19. Germline CDR1 is LGHNA and CDR2 is YSLEER. V lost 5 bases and J 3 bases, leaving 14 bases between the germline ends. CDR3 length: 15 amino acids. The chain uses TRBV4-3 and TRBJ1-5, with D tentatively TRBD1 (5 bases). This sequence originates from a man younger than 35 who had mild COVID-19 (a few samples of this study predate the infection). Cell type and time point are not known. The sequencing input was PBMCs or a T cell subset sorted from them (not recorded which). The CDR3 loop is CASSTQTGSNQPQHF. CDR3 sequence (DNA): TGCGCCAGCAGCACCCAAACAGGCTCCAATCAGCCCCAGCATTTT.